This T cell receptor beta chain is drawn from a study of blood T cell repertoires in COVID-19 (dated by TCRdb to 2018 to 2021). Describing the broader study: Collaborator samples came from the United States, Italy and Spain and covered acute and convalescent phases of COVID-19. Where available, HLA class I and class II types were obtained from metadata supplied by the sample provider rather than from assay-based typing. A freely available public database, intended as a resource for researchers studying the immune response to SARS-CoV-2, is where the repertoires were released. Sample metadata almost always included a de-identified subject ID, COVID-19 status, age in years and sex. Samples came from the ongoing ImmuneRACE study (first 160 participants) plus 1,254 subjects from 6 global collaborators. Subjects who had been exposed to COVID-19, were actively infected with it, or had recovered from it provided the deeply sampled blood TCRbeta repertoires that made up the dataset. The prospective study material was composed of cDNA or gDNA derived from T cells, B-cell-depleted T cells, or PBMCs. On the study overall, not on this receptor specifically: The amount of clinical and demographic metadata varied by source and participant and was provided uncurated.

Note on this clone: Its recognized antigen is unknown. No quality values exist for individual bases; no much larger clone is one base distant.

TCRbeta CDR3 regions were amplified from genomic DNA by means of the immunoSEQ Assay, a bias-controlled multiplex PCR. The published analysis was carried out like this. The number of nucleated cells in each sample was estimated from the amplification of reference gene primers within the assay. Sequence reads were collapsed and filtered to measure the absolute abundance of every unique TCRbeta CDR3 rearrangement. For each sample, productive Simpson clonality was calculated as the square root of Simpson's diversity index over productive rearrangements. TCRdb took over this immuneACCESS table, retaining in-frame rearrangements with V and J assigned. Such tables are incomplete; in checked studies, under half of the missing clones stem from an unresolved V gene, and the remainder is unexplained. D and trimming come from the DNA, and the V and J calls and clone size come from that table. For this sample the table gives about 33,000 clones, of which 85% to 90% were detected only once. Approximately 6.8% of the sample is taken by the ten largest.

The collaborating institutions used their own protocols to collect whole blood in K2EDTA tubes. For TCRbeta analysis, collaborator samples were shipped as frozen whole blood, as isolated PBMCs, or as DNA extracted from either sample type. CDR1 and CDR2 are drawn from the germline V gene: LGHNT, FRNRAP. Including the terminal cysteine and phenylalanine, the CDR3 comprises 16 residues. Just CDR3 DNA is preserved here, 48 bases in frame from base 1. Trimming takes 0 bases off V and 7 bases off J; junction bases not matched to a gene: 8. The specimen sequenced was peripheral blood. The sequence joins TRBV12-5 to TRBJ2-4, and TRBD1 matches 8 of the central bases. This clonotype was obtained from a human donor in a cohort sampled during active COVID-19. The sequence in DNA is TGTGCTAGTGGTTTGGTACCCGGACAGGGCGGGAACATTCAGTACTTC. This translates into CASGLVPGQGGNIQYF.